The entry below describes one T cell receptor (beta chain). The assay was immunoSEQ multiplex PCR, and TCRdb's table has in-frame clones only and misses some. The sample gives about 140,000 clones, around 90% of which show up once; 11% is in the top ten. For TCR beta libraries, roughly 2.2 micrograms of genomic DNA were obtained from cryopreserved PBMCs. From germline, CDR1 is SQVTM and CDR2 ANQGSEA. CDR3 length: 13 residues. V dropped 7 bases and J dropped 0 bases, with 12 bases sitting between them. This sample was taken from a study of cytotoxic CD8 clonotypes in ibrutinib-treated CLL. In the study overall: Response sampling occurred after a median around eleven months of treatment (range 6 to 36).

This TCR derives from a human donor with chronic lymphocytic leukemia. The sample was PBMCs, taken after 12 months of ibrutinib treatment. V gene TRBV29-1 combines with J gene TRBJ1-1; D is unclear. The CDR3 DNA sequence: TGCAGCGACCGACACGACCTGAACACTGAAGCTTTCTTT. Protein product: CSDRHDLNTEAFF.